What follows are 7 T cell receptor beta chains derived from one specimen sequenced in a study of PD-1 blockade in classical Hodgkin lymphoma. The patients all showed relapse after autologous stem cell transplantation, while their brentuximab vedotin exposure varied. The repertoire was sequenced with immunoSEQ multiplex PCR; TCRdb's copy has only in-frame clones and lacks some. The sample includes 20,000 to 30,000 clones, roughly 82% seen only once; the top ten take approximately 10%. Sequencing used peripheral blood mononuclear cells (PBMCs), obtained before the second cycle of nivolumab. Receptors were obtained from a human donor with classical Hodgkin lymphoma.

The CDR3 coding sequence is TGTGCCAGCAGCCTGGGGGACCGTAATGAAAAACTGTTTTTT. Protein sequence: CASSLGDRNEKLFF. This chain joins TRBV7-2 and TRBJ1-4; possibly TRBD1 for D (5 bases). The germline CDR1 and CDR2 sequences are SGHTA and FQGNSA. This CDR3 contains 14 residues. Trimming left V 5 bases short and J 4 bases short, with 11 bases between.

This rearrangement joins TRBV7-6 to TRBJ1-5; tentative D call: TRBD1 (5 bases). In germline, CDR1 is SGHVS, CDR2 FNYEAQ. V was pared by 5 bases and J by 6 bases, with 11 bases between. This CDR3 contains 13 residues. CDR3 DNA sequence: TGTGCCAGCAGCCCATTAGGGACTCAGCCCCAGCATTTT. Protein sequence: CASSPLGTQPQHF.

The V gene is TRBV7-6, the J gene TRBJ2-5; D gene uncertain. This CDR3 region has 13 residues. V lost 7 bases and J 5 bases, leaving 14 bases between the germline ends. Germline lookup yields CDR1 SGHVS and CDR2 FNYEAQ. Written as DNA, the CDR3 is TGTGCCAGCACCCTAAACGTGATGGAGACCCAGTACTTC. It yields the protein CASTLNVMETQYF. Full variable domain (missing parts from reference TRBV7-6 and TRBJ2-5): GAGVSQSPRYKVTKRGQDVALRCDPISGHVSLYWYRQALGQGPEFLTYFNYEAQQDKSGLPNDRFSAERPEGSISTLTIQRTEQRDSAMYRCASTLNVMETQYFGPGTRLLVL.

This clone was seen only a few times. This chain connects TRBV10-1 to TRBJ1-4; D not resolved. V was shortened by 4 bases and J by 3 bases, with 15 bases between the two germline ends. The germline gives CDR1 WNHNN, CDR2 SYGVQD (reference sequence). The CDR3 is made up of 16 amino acids. In DNA, the CDR3 is TGCGCCAGCAGTGGACTCGAGTCGGTAGCTAATGAAAAACTGTTTTTT. Translated: CASSGLESVANEKLFF.

DNA of the CDR3: TGTGCCAGCAGCTGGGGTAGGGCAGCCGTTTGGGAGCAGTACTTC. Translating gives CASSWGRAAVWEQYF. V and J are TRBV7-2 and TRBJ2-7; no clear D. This CDR3 comprises 15 residues. Trimming pared 4 bases from V and 7 bases from J, leaving 20 bases between. Germline V lookup: CDR1 SGHTA, CDR2 FQGNSA.

This rearrangement joins TRBV6-5 to TRBJ2-3; D tentatively reads TRBD1 or TRBD2 (6 bases each). Germline CDR1 reads MNHEY; CDR2 reads SVGAGI. The CDR3 runs 14 residues. Trimming pared 6 bases from V and 2 bases from J, leaving 12 bases between. The CDR3 sequence: CASSRGQLTDTQYF. The CDR3 coding sequence is TGTGCCAGCAGCCGGGGGCAGCTCACAGATACGCAGTATTTT.

The V and J genes are TRBV19 and TRBJ1-5; 9 positions match TRBD1. V was clipped by 4 bases and J by 3 bases; unmatched bases: 10. CDR3 length: 17 amino acids. CDR1 is LNHDA and CDR2 is SQIVND in the germline V gene (reference sequence). The CDR3 here is CASSTPWGTGNNQPQHF. The CDR3 DNA is TGTGCCAGTAGTACCCCCTGGGGGACAGGGAACAATCAGCCCCAGCATTTT.